A single sample is the source of the 8 T cell receptor beta chains below, sequenced in a study of cytotoxic CD8 clonotypes in ibrutinib-treated CLL. Clones were sequenced by immunoSEQ multiplex PCR, and TCRdb holds only the in-frame ones, with some missing. The table records 250,000 or so clones, roughly 70% of them present only once. This sample comprised PBMCs, obtained after 24 months of ibrutinib treatment. Receptors were obtained from a human donor with chronic lymphocytic leukemia.

The rearrangement uses TRBV28 and TRBJ2-7, with a weak D call TRBD2 (6 bases). Germline V gene sequence: CDR1 MDHEN, CDR2 SYDVKM. Trimming took 9 bases from V and 5 from J, leaving 14 bases between them. The CDR3 has 12 residues. The CDR3 DNA is TGTGCCAGTGGGGCCTCGGGAGACGAGCAGTACTTC. Its translation is CASGASGDEQYF.

About this clone: The same CDR3 also results from other DNA sequences found in this sample. V is TRBV29-1 and J is TRBJ2-6; no definite D call. The CDR3 has 13 residues. The V end lost 3 bases, the J end lost 0 bases, and 3 bases lay between the germline ends. Germline CDR1 is SQVTM and CDR2 is ANQGSEA. DNA of the CDR3: TGCAGCGTTGAGATCTCTGGGGCCAACGTCCTGACTTTC. Protein: CSVEISGANVLTF.

The chain uses TRBV28 and TRBJ2-7; D gene ambiguous. V lost 10 bases to trimming and J lost 5 bases, with 12 bases between them. CDR1 MDHEN and CDR2 SYDVKM come from the germline V gene. The CDR3 is 11 amino acids. The DNA of the CDR3 is TGTGCCACTAACCAGGCGGACGAGCAGTACTTC. Its translation is CATNQADEQYF.

DNA of the CDR3: TGTGCCAGCAGGGTTGACAGGGGTAAGAATGAAAAACTGTTTTTT. Translating it yields CASRVDRGKNEKLFF. V and J are TRBV2 and TRBJ1-4; 8 bases match TRBD1. The CDR3 contains 15 residues. From germline, CDR1 is SNHLY and CDR2 FYNNEI. J gave up 5 bases and V 6 bases, and 8 bases lay outside the gene matches.

The chain recombines TRBV25-1 with TRBJ2-7, with 8 bases matching TRBD2. This CDR3 spans 14 amino acids. Germline values: CDR1 MGHDK, CDR2 SYGVNS. The V gene end was trimmed by 4 bases and the J gene end by 2 bases; junction bases not matched to a gene: 4. CDR3 sequence reads: CASSVSGKAYEQYF. The CDR3 nucleotides are TGTGCCAGCAGTGTTAGCGGGAAAGCCTACGAGCAGTACTTC.

J is TRBJ1-4 and V is TRBV28; perhaps TRBD1 as D (5 bases). V was pared by 6 bases and J by 8 bases, with 19 bases between. The CDR3 extends over 15 amino acids. Germline values: CDR1 MDHEN, CDR2 SYDVKM. CDR3 nucleotide sequence: TGTGCCAGCAGGGGGACGGGAACCCCGGGGGAAAAACTGTTTTTT. Its translation: CASRGTGTPGEKLFF.

This clone was detected only a few times. This chain links TRBV14 with TRBJ1-2, with D unresolved. V was shortened by 1 base and J by 5 bases, with 8 bases between the two germline ends. Germline V gene sequence: CDR1 SGHDN, CDR2 FVKESK. The CDR3 spans 13 residues. The chain's CDR3 is CASSQAQTYGYTF. The CDR3 DNA sequence: TGTGCCAGCAGCCAAGCACAGACTTATGGCTACACCTTC.

This clone showed up just once. This chain joins TRBV28 and TRBJ1-5; no firm D call. Germline V gene data show CDR1 as MDHEN and CDR2 as SYDVKM. Between the trimmed V and J ends, which lost 0 bases and 5 bases, there was a span of 11 bases. CDR3 size: 15 residues. The CDR3 region has the DNA TGTGCCAGCAGTTTATGGGCAGAGGTGGATCAGCCCCAGCATTTT. It codes for CASSLWAEVDQPQHF.